This T cell receptor beta chain comes out of a study of a mutant IDH1 vaccine in newly diagnosed glioma. Study in general: Treated patients showed a male proportion of approximately 62%, a female proportion of about 40%, and a mean age of 40.4 years. Prior therapy was radiotherapy, temozolomide, or both; most received both. Study observations and caveats: Around 93% of patients showed vaccine-induced immune responses across multiple MHC alleles.

Trimming removed 5 bases from V and 6 bases from J; junction bases left unmatched: 5. The CDR3 is 14 amino acids. Per germline, CDR1 SGHDN and CDR2 FVKESK. Worth noting for this clone: Its antigen remains unknown.

Libraries were prepared by immunoSEQ multiplex PCR; TCRdb keeps only in-frame clonotypes and omits some of them. The sample carries over 15,000 clones, 95% recorded once. Time point indicated: baseline, week 1 (first vaccination visit). Described treatment: pre-vaccination baseline after standard-of-care therapy. The receptor was isolated from a young woman with glioma. Some clones in this sample may be carry-over from other donors' samples. Sequencing used peripheral blood mononuclear cells (PBMCs), obtained from a glioma patient treated with radiotherapy, temozolomide or both. The rearrangement links TRBV14 to TRBJ2-2; the match to TRBD2 covers 8 bases. The CDR3 protein is CASSGRGRSGELFF. In nucleotides, the CDR3 is TGTGCCAGCAGCGGTCGCGGGAGGTCCGGGGAGCTGTTTTTT.